This T cell receptor (beta chain) was captured by sequencing in a study of regulatory T cells in long-lasting Graves disease. Time point defined: persistent/refractory GD, antithyroid drugs over 5 years with positive TRAb. After RNA was extracted from PBMCs, the TCR library was made from it. The CDR3 is made up of 22 amino acids. V was clipped by 1 base and J by 1 base; unmatched bases: 17. Germline loops: CDR1 DFQATT, CDR2 SNEGSKA (reference sequence). Library construction for TCR beta used iRepertoire HTBI primers and Arm-PCR of CDR3 regions. TCRdb fed the multiplex PCR reads into MiXCR, producing one record per CDR3 protein. Among about 420,000 distinct CDR3 sequences listed, around 20% were seen once.

The rearrangement links TRBV20-1 to TRBJ2-3; TRBD2 matches at 16 bases. Sequences were derived from peripheral blood mononuclear cells (PBMCs), sampled when the disease was refractory, from a patient treated with antithyroid drugs. This sequence originates from a female donor with Graves disease. This chain's CDR3 is CSARGRGFGTSGRAAGTDTQYF. DNA for the CDR3: TGCAGTGCTAGAGGGCGTGGATTCGGGACTAGCGGGAGGGCGGCTGGCACAGATACGCAGTATTTT.